The clone carrying this TCR beta chain occurred many times. Its antigen remains unidentified. The data were obtained in a study of early T cells in non-severe SARS-CoV-2 infection. The overall study: Sequencing used unsorted whole-blood bulk RNA, so chains lack pairing. General study results and limits: CD4 and private specificities were missed by VDJdb matching, which favored anti-spike CD8 responses.

Individual cDNA molecules were tagged with unique molecular identifiers. One entry per CDR3 protein, called by TCRdb with MiXCR from the 5' RACE reads. The sample lists 25,000 to 35,000 distinct CDR3 sequences, around 4% occurring once. With V trimmed by 7 bases and J by 6 bases, 8 bases remained unmatched. CDR1 MNHEY and CDR2 SVGAGI come from the germline V gene. The CDR3 spans 15 residues. This receptor was obtained from an adult who was a healthcare worker with PCR-confirmed SARS-CoV-2 infection or an uninfected control (not recorded which). This chain connects TRBV6-5 to TRBJ2-7; 14 bases match TRBD2. The sample was whole blood. The chain's CDR3 is CASIGTSGRIGEQYF. The CDR3 nucleotides are TGTGCCAGCATTGGGACTAGCGGGAGAATTGGCGAGCAGTACTTC.